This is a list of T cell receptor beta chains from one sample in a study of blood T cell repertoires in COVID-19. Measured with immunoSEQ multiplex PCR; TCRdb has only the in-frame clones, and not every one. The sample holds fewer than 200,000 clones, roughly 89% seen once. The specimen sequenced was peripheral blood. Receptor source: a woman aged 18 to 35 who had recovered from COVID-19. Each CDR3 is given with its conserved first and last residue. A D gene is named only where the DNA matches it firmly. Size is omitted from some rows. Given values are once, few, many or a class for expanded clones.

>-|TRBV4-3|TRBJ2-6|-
CASSQDLGVAGANVLTF
TGCGCCAGCAGCCAAGATTTAGGGGTTGCTGGGGCCAACGTCCTGACTTTC
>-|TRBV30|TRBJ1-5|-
CAWSEGVRSNQPQHF
TGTGCCTGGAGTGAAGGGGTCCGGAGCAATCAGCCCCAGCATTTT
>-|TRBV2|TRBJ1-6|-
CASSDEVRASHNSPLHF
TGTGCCAGCAGTGATGAGGTCAGGGCTTCTCATAATTCACCCCTCCACTTT
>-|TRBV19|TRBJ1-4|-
CASSTQNGFDMFF
TGTGCCAGTAGTACCCAAAATGGGTTCGACATGTTTTTT
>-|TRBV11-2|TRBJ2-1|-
CASSLVGLAHEQFF
TGTGCCAGCAGCTTAGTTGGGCTAGCGCATGAGCAGTTCTTC
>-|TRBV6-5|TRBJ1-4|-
CASRSNEKLFF
TGTGCCAGCAGGTCGAATGAAAAACTGTTTTTT
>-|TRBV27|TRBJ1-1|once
CASSSSTGRSTMNTEAFF
-
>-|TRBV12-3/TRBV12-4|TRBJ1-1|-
CASSFAGLEAFF
TGTGCCAGCAGTTTTGCGGGACTCGAAGCTTTCTTT
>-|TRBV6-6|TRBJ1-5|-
CASSYSEVIQPQHF
TGTGCCAGCAGTTACTCAGAGGTGATCCAGCCCCAGCATTTT
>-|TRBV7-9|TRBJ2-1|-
CASSLVRGSGEQFF
TGTGCCAGCAGCTTAGTTAGAGGGAGCGGTGAGCAGTTCTTC
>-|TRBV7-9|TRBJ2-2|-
CASNFRDFANTGELFF
TGTGCCAGCAACTTCCGGGACTTCGCTAACACCGGGGAGCTGTTTTTT
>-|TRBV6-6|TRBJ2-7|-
CASGGSSYEQYF
TGTGCCAGCGGAGGAAGCTCCTACGAGCAGTACTTC
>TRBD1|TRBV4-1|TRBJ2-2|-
CASSQETGTNTGELFF
TGCGCCAGCAGCCAAGAGACAGGGACCAACACCGGGGAGCTGTTTTTT
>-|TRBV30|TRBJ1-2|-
CAWTSVFFGYTF
TGTGCCTGGACTTCCGTTTTTTTTGGCTACACCTTC
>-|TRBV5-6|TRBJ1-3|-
CASSSDSPYSGNTIYF
TGTGCCAGCAGCTCGGACAGTCCCTACTCTGGAAACACCATATATTTT
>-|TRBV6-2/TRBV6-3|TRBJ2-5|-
CASSYGHRPSKETQYF
TGTGCCAGCAGTTACGGGCATAGGCCGTCAAAGGAGACCCAGTACTTC
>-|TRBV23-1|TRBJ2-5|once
CATQGCSQTQYF
TGCGCCACCCAGGGTTGTAGCCAGACCCAGTACTTC
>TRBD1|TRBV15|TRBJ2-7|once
CATSTIRQGTEQYF
TGTGCCACCAGCACCATTAGACAGGGAACCGAGCAGTACTTC
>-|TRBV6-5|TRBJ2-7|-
CASSYSGAYEQYF
TGTGCCAGCAGTTACTCGGGCGCCTACGAGCAGTACTTC
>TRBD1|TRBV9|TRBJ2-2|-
CASSLGTGTNTGELFF
TGTGCCAGCAGCCTGGGGACAGGGACGAACACCGGGGAGCTGTTTTTT
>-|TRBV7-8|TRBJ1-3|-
CASSQQIYGNTIYF
TGTGCCAGCAGCCAACAGATCTACGGAAACACCATATATTTT
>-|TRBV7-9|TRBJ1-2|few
CASSPSGARGYTF
TGTGCCAGCAGCCCATCAGGGGCGCGGGGCTACACCTTC
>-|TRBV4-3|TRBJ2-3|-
CASSTGSGDTQYF
TGCGCCAGCAGTACAGGGTCTGGAGATACGCAGTATTTT
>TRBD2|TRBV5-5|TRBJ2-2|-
CASTPPGGRGTGELFF
TGTGCCAGCACCCCCCCGGGGGGGCGCGGGACCGGGGAGCTGTTTTTT
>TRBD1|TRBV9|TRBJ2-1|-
CASGGPGTGVNEQFF
TGTGCCAGCGGGGGACCCGGGACAGGGGTAAATGAGCAGTTCTTC
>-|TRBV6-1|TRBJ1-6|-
CASSDSTGIGFSSPLHF
TGTGCCAGCAGTGATTCAACAGGGATCGGTTTTTCTTCACCCCTCCACTTT
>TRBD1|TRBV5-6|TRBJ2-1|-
CASSFFTGVRSYNEQFF
TGTGCCAGCAGCTTCTTTACAGGGGTTCGCTCCTACAATGAGCAGTTCTTC
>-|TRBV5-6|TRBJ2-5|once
CASSLVQDQETQYF
TGTGCCAGCAGCTTGGTACAAGACCAAGAGACCCAGTACTTC
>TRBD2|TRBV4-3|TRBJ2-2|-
CASSGTSGTVYTGELFF
TGCGCCAGCAGCGGGACTAGCGGGACAGTGTACACCGGGGAGCTGTTTTTT
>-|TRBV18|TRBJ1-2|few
CASSPDGGLINYGYTF
TGTGCCAGCTCACCCGATGGTGGGCTGATAAACTATGGCTACACCTTC
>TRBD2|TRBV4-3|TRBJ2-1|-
CASSRVLAGGDRTGSYNEQFF
TGCGCCAGCAGCCGCGTTCTAGCGGGAGGAGATCGAACTGGCTCCTACAATGAGCAGTTCTTC
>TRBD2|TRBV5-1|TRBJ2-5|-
CASAGTSGETQYF
TGCGCCAGCGCCGGGACTAGCGGGGAGACCCAGTACTTC
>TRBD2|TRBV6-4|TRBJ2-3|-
CASSEAGGLSTDTQYF
TGTGCCAGCAGTGAAGCGGGAGGGCTTAGCACAGATACGCAGTATTTT
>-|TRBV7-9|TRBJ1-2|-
CASSPNGGGPVSYTF
TGTGCCAGCAGCCCTAACGGGGGTGGCCCAGTCTCCTACACCTTC
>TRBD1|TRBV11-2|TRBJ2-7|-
CASTTGTGVYEQYF
TGTGCCAGCACCACCGGGACAGGGGTCTACGAGCAGTACTTC
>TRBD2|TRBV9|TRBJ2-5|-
CASSEGLPQETQYF
TGTGCCAGCAGCGAGGGACTACCACAAGAGACCCAGTACTTC
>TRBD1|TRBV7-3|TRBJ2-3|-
CASSLGQGANTDTQYF
TGTGCCAGCAGCCTCGGACAGGGGGCAAACACAGATACGCAGTATTTT